Shown below are 16 T cell receptor beta chains from a single sample sequenced in a study of cytomegalovirus exposure and HLA in healthy donors. Primers for the PCR totalled 60 Vbeta and 13 Jbeta. Sequenced by immunoSEQ multiplex PCR; TCRdb stores in-frame clones only, minus some. The sample gives roughly 100,000 clones, 65% to 90% of which show up once; 1.6% is in the top ten. Sequencing was carried out using PBMCs. Every receptor here comes from a man aged 50 or older in good health and CMV-seronegative.

The rearrangement links TRBV5-1 to TRBJ2-2; D not resolved. The germline CDR1 and CDR2 sequences are SGHRS and YFSETQ. This CDR3 has 14 amino acids. V was cut by 0 bases and J by 5 bases, with 8 bases left in between. The CDR3 protein is CASSLEQSTGELFF. Here the CDR3 DNA reads TGCGCCAGCAGCTTGGAACAGTCAACCGGGGAGCTGTTTTTT. The full variable domain, rest sourced from reference TRBV5-1 and TRBJ2-2, is KAGVTQTPRYLIKTRGQQVTLSCSPISGHRSVSWYQQTPGQGLQFLFEYFSETQRNKGNFPGRFSGRQFSNSRSEMNVSTLELGDSALYLCASSLEQSTGELFFGEGSRLTVL.

The CDR3 DNA reads TGTGCCGGGCGGGCAGCCCTTACTAGCACAGATACGCAGTATTTT. Its protein is CAGRAALTSTDTQYF. The J gene is TRBJ2-3, the V gene TRBV30, with D possibly being TRBD2 (5 bases). The length of the CDR3 is 15 residues. V was trimmed by 8 bases and J by 0 bases, leaving 18 bases between them. Looked up from germline, CDR1 is GTSNPN and CDR2 is SVGIG (reference sequence).

The chain uses TRBV29-1 and TRBJ2-2; the match to TRBD2 covers 9 bases. Germline V gene lookup returns CDR1 SQVTM and CDR2 ANQGSEA. CDR3 length: 15 amino acids. V lost 7 bases to trimming and J lost 7 bases; unmatched junction nucleotides: 13. The CDR3 DNA reads TGCAGCGCCCGACCGCGGGGGGGAGCTATCGGGGAGCTGTTTTTT. Its protein is CSARPRGGAIGELFF.

In this sample, this clone is medium-sized. This rearrangement joins TRBV15 to TRBJ1-2; 12 nucleotides line up with TRBD1. Germline CDR1 and CDR2: LNHNV and YYDKDF (reference sequence). The trim removed 8 bases at V and 8 bases at J, leaving 6 bases unmatched. The CDR3 sequence is 13 residues long. The CDR3 reads CATAGTGGRGYTF. CDR3 in DNA: TGTGCCACCGCCGGGACAGGGGGCCGGGGCTACACCTTC.

The chain has TRBV29-1 and TRBJ1-1, with a tentative D call TRBD1 (5 bases). The ends were cut back, 1 base at V and 4 bases at J, with 13 bases in the middle. In germline, CDR1 is SQVTM, CDR2 ANQGSEA. The CDR3 extends over 14 amino acids. CDR3 sequence reads: CSVEVSGGGTEAFF. The CDR3 DNA follows: TGCAGCGTTGAAGTGTCGGGGGGTGGCACTGAAGCTTTCTTT.

The chain uses TRBV6-5 and TRBJ1-4; D is possibly TRBD1 (6 bases). The V end lost 7 bases, the J end lost 4 bases, and 16 bases lay between the germline ends. CDR3 length: 15 amino acids. Germline CDR1 reads MNHEY; CDR2 reads SVGAGI. The CDR3 spells CASMSGAVGNEKLFF. The DNA for the CDR3 is TGTGCCAGCATGTCAGGGGCTGTGGGTAATGAAAAACTGTTTTTT.

V is TRBV9 and J is TRBJ2-2; 10 positions match TRBD2. Germline CDR1 is SGDLS and CDR2 is YYNGEE. V shed 0 bases, J shed 7 bases, and the junction held 9 bases outside the gene matches. The CDR3 spans 17 residues. The CDR3 coding sequence is TGTGCCAGCAGCGTAGAAGGAGCGGGGGGGCCTATCGGGGAGCTGTTTTTT. Protein: CASSVEGAGGPIGELFF.

This clone appeared a few times. The genes are TRBV11-2 and TRBJ2-5; TRBD1 matches at 8 bases. Trimming took 6 bases from V and 3 from J; bases not matched to a gene: 3. CDR1 and CDR2 from the germline V gene are SGHAT and FQNNGV. The CDR3 loop spans 13 amino acids. The CDR3 DNA reads TGTGCCAGCAGACTGACAGGGGAAGAGACCCAGTACTTC. Amino acids: CASRLTGEETQYF.

Only a few counts were recorded for this clone. This chain uses TRBV6-5 with TRBJ1-1; D perhaps matches TRBD1 (5 bases). Germline V gene sequence: CDR1 MNHEY, CDR2 SVGAGI. The CDR3 totals 13 residues. Trimming took off 3 bases at V and 4 bases at J, with 9 bases between the two ends. CDR3 residues: CASSYGGVTEAFF. The CDR3, as DNA: TGTGCCAGCAGTTATGGGGGGGTCACTGAAGCTTTCTTT.

The chain uses TRBV11-3 and TRBJ1-2; tentative D call: TRBD1 (6 bases). Germline assignment: CDR1 SGHNT and CDR2 YENEEA. The length of the CDR3 is 16 residues. V lost 7 bases to trimming and J lost 7 bases, with 25 bases between them. The DNA for the CDR3 is TGTGCCAGCACCACTTTCGCGGGGAGGGGGTATCGTGGCTACACCTTC. It encodes CASTTFAGRGYRGYTF.

J is TRBJ1-3 and V is TRBV30; D is possibly TRBD1 (5 bases). Germline V gene lookup returns CDR1 GTSNPN and CDR2 SVGIG (reference sequence). The V gene lost 2 bases and the J gene lost 3 bases, with 11 bases spanning the gap. CDR3 length equals 14 residues. CDR3 nucleotide sequence: TGTGCCTGGAGTCCCTCAGGGAATGGAAACACCATATATTTT. Amino acids: CAWSPSGNGNTIYF.

The rearrangement uses TRBV4-1 and TRBJ2-7; 9 bases fit TRBD1. This CDR3 spans 18 amino acids. V lost 1 base and J lost 1; bases outside the gene matches: 11. Germline loops: CDR1 MGHRA, CDR2 YSYEKL. This CDR3 reads CASSQAMGRQGGSYEQYF. In nucleotides, the CDR3 is TGCGCCAGCAGCCAAGCTATGGGAAGACAGGGGGGTTCCTACGAGCAGTACTTC.

The rearrangement uses TRBV11-2 and TRBJ2-1, with D maybe TRBD1 (7 bases). The CDR3 contains 15 residues. V lost 8 bases and J 1 base, leaving 15 bases between the germline ends. Per germline, CDR1 SGHAT and CDR2 FQNNGV. The CDR3 region is CASRTIQGSYNEQFF. The CDR3 DNA reads as TGTGCCAGCCGGACTATACAGGGGTCCTACAATGAGCAGTTCTTC.

The chain uses TRBV19 and TRBJ1-2; D ambiguous. The CDR3 extends over 14 amino acids. Germline CDR1 is LNHDA and CDR2 is SQIVND (reference sequence). Trimming pared 2 bases from V and 4 bases from J, leaving 11 bases between. The CDR3 here is CASSIPAGLYGYTF. The CDR3 bases are TGTGCCAGTAGTATACCGGCAGGACTCTATGGCTACACCTTC.

The CDR3 spells CASSIAGVGRKSNNEQFF. As DNA, the CDR3 is TGTGCCAGTAGTATAGCTGGGGTGGGGCGAAAGTCGAACAATGAGCAGTTCTTC. J is TRBJ2-1 and V is TRBV19, with D perhaps TRBD1 (5 bases). Looked up from germline, CDR1 is LNHDA and CDR2 is SQIVND (reference sequence). The V end lost 1 base, the J end lost 5 bases, and 21 bases lay between the germline ends. The CDR3 sequence is 18 residues long.

V gene TRBV7-9 combines with J gene TRBJ1-1; TRBD1 aligns across 9 bases. Germline CDR1 SEHNR, CDR2 FQNEAQ (reference sequence). Trimming at V came to 5 bases and at J to 5 bases, leaving 12 bases not matched to a gene. The CDR3 has 16 residues. For the CDR3, the DNA is TGTGCCAGCAGCCCAGGACAGGGGAAAGGAGGGACTGAAGCTTTCTTT. Translation: CASSPGQGKGGTEAFF.